This T cell receptor beta chain originates from a study of Ad26.COV2.S vaccination and SARS-CoV-2 variants. Sample treatment: 19 received Ad26.COV2.S at low or high dose, single or two shots; 5 received placebo; per-sample allocation not given. Sampling was done on day 63 after the first vaccine or placebo injection. Here immunoSEQ multiplex PCR was the method, and the copy in TCRdb shows in-frame clones only, minus some. The sample has approximately 300,000 clones; about 86% are singletons. Germline CDR1 is MGHDK and CDR2 is SYGVNS. There are 15 residues in the CDR3. Trimming took off 5 bases at V and 3 bases at J, with 15 bases between the two ends.

V usage is TRBV25-1 and J usage is TRBJ2-3; either TRBD1 or TRBD2 may supply D (5 bases each). The sample here was peripheral blood, taken in a trial of Ad26.COV2.S vaccine versus placebo. The TCR was taken from a person aged 18-60 years who received the Ad26.COV2.S COVID-19 vaccine or a placebo. CDR3 sequence: CASSPTGGGTDTQYF. The CDR3, as DNA: TGTGCCAGCAGTCCCACAGGTGGGGGAACAGATACGCAGTATTTT.